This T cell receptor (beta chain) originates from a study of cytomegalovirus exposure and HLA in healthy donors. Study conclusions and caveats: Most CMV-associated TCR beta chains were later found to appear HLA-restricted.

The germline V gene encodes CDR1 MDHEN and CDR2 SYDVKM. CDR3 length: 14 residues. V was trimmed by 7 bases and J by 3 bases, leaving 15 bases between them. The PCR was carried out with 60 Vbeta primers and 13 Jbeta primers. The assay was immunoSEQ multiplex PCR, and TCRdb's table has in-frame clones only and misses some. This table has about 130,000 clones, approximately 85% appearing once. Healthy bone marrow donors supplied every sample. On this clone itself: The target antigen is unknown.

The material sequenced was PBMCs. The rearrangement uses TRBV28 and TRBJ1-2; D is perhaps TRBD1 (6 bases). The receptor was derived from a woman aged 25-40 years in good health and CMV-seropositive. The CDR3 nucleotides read TGTGCCAGCAATTTTGGGGGCGGCGACTATGGCTACACCTTC. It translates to CASNFGGGDYGYTF.